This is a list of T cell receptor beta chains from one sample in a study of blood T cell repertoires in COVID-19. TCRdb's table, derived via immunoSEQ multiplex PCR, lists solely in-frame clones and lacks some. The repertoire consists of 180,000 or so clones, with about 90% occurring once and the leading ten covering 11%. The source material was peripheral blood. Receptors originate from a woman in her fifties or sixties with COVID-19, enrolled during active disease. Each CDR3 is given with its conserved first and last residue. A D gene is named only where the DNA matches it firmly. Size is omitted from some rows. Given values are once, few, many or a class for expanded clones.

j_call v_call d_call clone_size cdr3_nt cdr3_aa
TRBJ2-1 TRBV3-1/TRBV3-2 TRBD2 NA TGTGCCAGCAGCCAGGGACTAGCGGGAGGACATGAGCAGTTCTTC CASSQGLAGGHEQFF
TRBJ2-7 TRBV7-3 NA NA TGTGCCAGCAGCCCCCTTGGGAGCTCCTACGAGCAGTACTTC CASSPLGSSYEQYF
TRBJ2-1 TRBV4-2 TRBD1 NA TGTGCCAGCAGCCTCGGACAGGGGGCGCAGGATGAGCAGTTCTTC CASSLGQGAQDEQFF
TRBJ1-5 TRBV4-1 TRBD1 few TGCGCCAGCAGTCGGGACAGGGCTCTTAATCAGCCCCAGCATTTT CASSRDRALNQPQHF
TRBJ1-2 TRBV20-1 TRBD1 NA TGCAGTGCTAGTGGGGACAGGGGGCGTGGTGGCTACACCTTC CSASGDRGRGGYTF
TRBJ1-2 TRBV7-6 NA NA TGTGCCAGCAGCTTAGTCGTAGGGGGTGGTGGCTACACCTTC CASSLVVGGGGYTF
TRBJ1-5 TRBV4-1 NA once TGCGCCAGCAGCCAAGAAGATTTGGGGGCGCGTAAGAGCAATCAGCCCCAGCATTTT CASSQEDLGARKSNQPQHF
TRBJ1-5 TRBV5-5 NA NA TGTGCCAGCAGCTTTCGACAGTCAAATCAGCCCCAGCATTTT CASSFRQSNQPQHF
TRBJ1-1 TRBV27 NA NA TGTGCCAGCAGTTACACAGAGAGCACTGAAGCTTTCTTT CASSYTESTEAFF
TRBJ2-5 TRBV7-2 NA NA TGTGCCAGCAGCGGGCCAGGAGAGACCCAGTACTTC CASSGPGETQYF
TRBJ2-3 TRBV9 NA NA TGTGCCAGCAGCGTAGTTGCGGCTAGCACAGATACGCAGTATTTT CASSVVAASTDTQYF